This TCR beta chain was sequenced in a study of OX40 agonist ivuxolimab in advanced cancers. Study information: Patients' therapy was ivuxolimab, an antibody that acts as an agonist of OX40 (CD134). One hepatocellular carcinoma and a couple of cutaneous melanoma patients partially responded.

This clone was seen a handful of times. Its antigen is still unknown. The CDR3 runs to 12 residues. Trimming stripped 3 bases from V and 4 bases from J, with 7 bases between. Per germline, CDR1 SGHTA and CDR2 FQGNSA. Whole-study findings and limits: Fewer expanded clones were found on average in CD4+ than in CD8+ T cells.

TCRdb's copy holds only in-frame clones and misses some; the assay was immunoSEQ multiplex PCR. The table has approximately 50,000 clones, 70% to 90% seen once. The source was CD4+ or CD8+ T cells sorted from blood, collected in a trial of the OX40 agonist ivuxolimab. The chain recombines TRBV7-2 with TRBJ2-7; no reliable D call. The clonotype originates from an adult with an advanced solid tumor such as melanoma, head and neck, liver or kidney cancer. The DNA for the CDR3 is TGTGCCAGCAGCTTGTCCTCGTACGAGCAGTACTTC. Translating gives CASSLSSYEQYF. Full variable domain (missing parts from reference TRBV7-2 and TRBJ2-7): GAGVSQSPSNKVTEKGKDVELRCDPISGHTALYWYRQSLGQGLEFLIYFQGNSAPDKSGLPSDRFSAERTGGSVSTLTIQRTQQEDSAVYLCASSLSSYEQYFGPGTRLTVT.